The 18 T cell receptor beta chains presented below share a single source sample, sequenced in a study of CD8+ T cells in alopecia areata (dated by TCRdb to 2016 to 2018). The treatment or condition label on this specimen signifies: oral pan-JAK inhibitor, 5-10 mg twice daily. Library creation used the immunoSEQ multiplex PCR assay. For TCR sequencing, RNA was extracted from every sample and reverse transcribed into cDNA to serve as template. TCRdb retrieved this table from immuneACCESS and kept in-frame rearrangements only. Not all clones are present; in checked studies, unresolved V genes account for under half, and no reason is known for the remainder. The sample table contains 150,000 to 200,000 clones; only one count was recorded for less than 70% of them. The top ten clonotypes cover about 1.3% of the sample. Material: CD4+ T cells sorted from blood, obtained around week 47, from a patient treated with tofacitinib. Receptors were obtained from a human donor with alopecia areata.

The gene calls are TRBV7-8 and TRBJ2-7, with 7 bases matching TRBD1. This CDR3 comprises 15 residues. Unmatched junction bases numbered 4, after V lost 1 base and J lost 1 base. Germline CDR1 and CDR2: SGHVS and FQNEAQ. As DNA, the CDR3 is TGTGCCAGCAGCTTAGGGACAGGTTATTCCTACGAGCAGTACTTC. Residues: CASSLGTGYSYEQYF.

The J gene is TRBJ1-2, the V gene TRBV2; D remains unclear. V was cut by 10 bases and J by 2 bases, with 17 bases left in between. Looked up from germline, CDR1 is SNHLY and CDR2 is FYNNEI. CDR3 length: 14 amino acids. CDR3 DNA: TGTGCCACCCAGAAAGATAGGACCAACTATGGCTACACCTTC. Its translation: CATQKDRTNYGYTF.

This chain connects TRBV14 to TRBJ2-1; 7 bases are a match to TRBD2. V dropped 1 base and J dropped 3; count of bases not matched to a gene: 3. The CDR3 has 15 amino acids. CDR1 and CDR2 from the germline V gene are SGHDN and FVKESK. As DNA, the CDR3 is TGTGCCAGCAGCCAAGCGGGGAGGGTCTACAATGAGCAGTTCTTC. Its translation is CASSQAGRVYNEQFF.

V usage is TRBV2 and J usage is TRBJ2-1, with D possibly TRBD1 on 6 matching bases. Trimming stripped 5 bases from V and 0 bases from J, with 11 bases between. This CDR3 has 15 amino acids. Germline CDR1 is SNHLY and CDR2 is FYNNEI. DNA for the CDR3: TGTGCCAGCAGTCACAGGACAGACTCCTACAATGAGCAGTTCTTC. Its translation: CASSHRTDSYNEQFF.

This clone was seen a few times. This sequence joins TRBV7-2 and TRBJ2-7; 7 nucleotides match TRBD1. The V gene end was trimmed by 5 bases and the J gene end by 5 bases; junction bases not matched to a gene: 6. This CDR3 contains 13 residues. The germline CDR1 and CDR2 sequences are SGHTA and FQGNSA. Written as DNA, the CDR3 is TGTGCCAGCAGCCCGAGAGGGGGCGACGAGCAGTACTTC. Translated: CASSPRGGDEQYF.

Only one count was recorded for this clone. The gene calls are TRBV5-1 and TRBJ2-3; D is unclear. The CDR3 has 11 amino acids. V dropped 4 bases and J dropped 5 bases, with 5 bases sitting between them. CDR1 is SGHRS, CDR2 YFSETQ, per germline. CDR3 amino acids: CASSMVDTQYF. In DNA, the CDR3 is TGCGCCAGCAGCATGGTAGATACGCAGTATTTT. Supplemented by reference TRBV5-1 and TRBJ2-3, the full variable domain reads KAGVTQTPRYLIKTRGQQVTLSCSPISGHRSVSWYQQTPGQGLQFLFEYFSETQRNKGNFPGRFSGRQFSNSRSEMNVSTLELGDSALYLCASSMVDTQYFGPGTRLTVL.

CDR3: CSVAGLAGYNEQFF. The CDR3 DNA follows: TGCAGCGTTGCTGGACTAGCGGGTTACAATGAGCAGTTCTTC. The V and J genes are TRBV29-1 and TRBJ2-1; 11 bases are shared with TRBD2. This CDR3 spans 14 amino acids. Germline V gene lookup returns CDR1 SQVTM and CDR2 ANQGSEA. V shed 4 bases, J shed 4 bases, and the junction held 3 bases outside the gene matches.

Only a few counts were recorded for this clone. The V gene is TRBV9, the J gene TRBJ2-1; no firm D call. The CDR3 is 14 residues long. Trimming took off 4 bases at V and 9 bases at J, with 17 bases between the two ends. Per germline, CDR1 SGDLS and CDR2 YYNGEE. This CDR3 reads CASSPRPLFGEQFF. The CDR3, as DNA: TGTGCCAGCAGCCCCCGACCGCTGTTTGGTGAGCAGTTCTTC.

The genes are TRBV5-1 and TRBJ2-1, with D possibly being TRBD1 (6 bases). CDR3 size: 15 residues. Trimming took off 2 bases at V and 2 bases at J, with 11 bases between the two ends. CDR1 and CDR2 (germline): SGHRS, YFSETQ. The CDR3 is CASSFDRSTYNEQFF. Written as DNA, the CDR3 is TGCGCCAGCAGCTTCGACAGGTCGACCTACAATGAGCAGTTCTTC.

This clone has just one count. This sequence joins TRBV7-2 and TRBJ1-5; 7 nucleotides line up with TRBD1. V was pared by 2 bases and J by 5 bases, with 3 bases of the junction left unmatched. The CDR3 totals 14 residues. Germline V gene data show CDR1 as SGHTA and CDR2 as FQGNSA. CDR3 sequence: CASSLKQGDQPQHF. The CDR3 nucleotides read TGTGCCAGCAGCTTAAAGCAGGGGGATCAGCCCCAGCATTTT.

The V and J genes are TRBV19 and TRBJ1-5; TRBD1 might be the D (6 bases). The CDR3 consists of 14 residues. The V gene's germline CDR1 is LNHDA and CDR2 SQIVND (reference sequence). V lost 5 bases, J lost 4 bases, and 12 bases lay in between. CDR3 amino acids: CASSVTGSNQPQHF. The DNA for the CDR3 is TGTGCCAGTAGTGTCACAGGGAGTAATCAGCCCCAGCATTTT.

V gene TRBV7-3 combines with J gene TRBJ2-3; D gene ambiguous. Looked up from germline, CDR1 is SGHTA and CDR2 is FQGTGA. V was pared by 0 bases and J by 0 bases, with 7 bases between. The CDR3 totals 15 residues. The CDR3 here is CASSLTGPSTDTQYF. As DNA, the CDR3 is TGTGCCAGCAGCTTAACAGGACCGAGCACAGATACGCAGTATTTT.

This chain connects TRBV10-3 to TRBJ2-3, with D perhaps assigned TRBD1 or TRBD2 (5 bases each). The V and J ends lost 7 bases and 1 base respectively, with 9 bases between them. Germline V gene lookup returns CDR1 ENHRY and CDR2 SYGVKD. There are 13 residues in the CDR3. The CDR3 sequence: CAITGGGTDTQYF. For the CDR3, the DNA is TGTGCCATCACTGGGGGTGGCACAGATACGCAGTATTTT.

The chain has TRBV29-1 and TRBJ2-2; D possibly matches TRBD1 or TRBD2 (6 bases each). Germline CDR1 SQVTM, CDR2 ANQGSEA. The CDR3 extends over 14 amino acids. With 7 bases removed from V and 4 bases from J, the gap between germline ends came to 16 bases. The CDR3 DNA sequence: TGCAGCGCTACCAGGGGAGGTGGCACCGGGGAGCTGTTTTTT. This gives the protein CSATRGGGTGELFF.

This chain connects TRBV27 to TRBJ1-2; perhaps TRBD1 as D (6 bases). Germline CDR1 and CDR2: MNHEY and SMNVEV (reference sequence). With 6 bases removed from V and 8 bases from J, the gap between germline ends came to 16 bases. This CDR3 region has 13 residues. CDR3 region: CASREPGVSGYTF. CDR3 bases: TGTGCCAGCAGAGAACCAGGGGTGTCGGGCTACACCTTC.

This sequence joins TRBV30 and TRBJ2-3; D tentatively fits TRBD1 or TRBD2 (5 bases each). Between the trimmed V and J ends, which lost 5 bases and 6 bases, there was a span of 21 bases. Germline CDR1 GTSNPN, CDR2 SVGIG (reference sequence). This CDR3 has 15 amino acids. The CDR3, as DNA: TGTGCCTGGTCCACATCCGGGACGGAGCGGGATACGCAGTATTTT. Its protein is CAWSTSGTERDTQYF.

The chain joins TRBV30 to TRBJ1-2; no clear D. The CDR3 contains 13 residues. CDR1 is GTSNPN, CDR2 SVGIG, per germline (reference sequence). Trimming shortened V by 7 bases and J by 7 bases, and 19 bases separated the two germline ends. This chain's CDR3 is CASRADSVSGYTF. The CDR3 coding sequence is TGTGCCTCGAGGGCAGACTCAGTCTCTGGCTACACCTTC.

J is TRBJ1-3 and V is TRBV23-1, with D hard to call. TRBV23-1 is an ORF for which the function is uncertain. The CDR3 loop spans 17 amino acids. V lost 7 bases and J 1 base, leaving 20 bases between the germline ends. Here the CDR3 DNA reads TGCGCCAGCAAACACATGAGGACCCTTCGTTCTGGAAACACCATATATTTT. Its protein is CASKHMRTLRSGNTIYF.